These 10 T cell receptor beta chains originate from one sample sequenced in a study of shared clonotypes between healthy human individuals. Repertoires were generated with immunoSEQ multiplex PCR, while TCRdb's copy carries only in-frame clones and drops some. This sample has about 1.5 million clones, with 96% found just once. Sequencing used naive CD4+ T cells sorted from blood. Sample subset: CD45RA+ positively selected. The receptor set was obtained from a man aged 25-45 years in good health.

Worth noting for this clone: This sample includes further DNA sequences coding for the same CDR3. The chain links TRBV6-1 to TRBJ2-2, with D unresolved. The CDR3 runs 13 residues. Trimming shortened V by 3 bases and J by 6 bases, and 8 bases separated the two germline ends. The germline V gene encodes CDR1 MNHNS and CDR2 SASEGT. The CDR3 sequence: CASSELGSGELFF. CDR3 in DNA: TGTGCCAGCAGTGAGTTAGGGTCCGGGGAGCTGTTTTTT.

The chain has TRBV29-1 and TRBJ2-2; tentatively, D is TRBD2 (5 bases). Looked up from germline, CDR1 is SQVTM and CDR2 is ANQGSEA. The CDR3 length is 15 residues. CDR3 bases: TGCAGTTATACTCCAGCGGAAGGAAACACCGGGGAGCTGTTTTTT. It specifies CSYTPAEGNTGELFF.

The chain recombines TRBV5-1 with TRBJ2-7; TRBD2 agrees at 11 bases. Germline lookup yields CDR1 SGHRS and CDR2 YFSETQ. The length of the CDR3 is 17 residues. The junction had 5 bases not matched to a gene; V was cut back by 0 bases and J by 0 bases. As DNA, the CDR3 is TGCGCCAGCAGCTTGGGACTAGCGGGATCCTCCTCCTACGAGCAGTACTTC. This gives the protein CASSLGLAGSSSYEQYF. The full variable domain, with the rest looked up from reference TRBV5-1 and TRBJ2-7, is KAGVTQTPRYLIKTRGQQVTLSCSPISGHRSVSWYQQTPGQGLQFLFEYFSETQRNKGNFPGRFSGRQFSNSRSEMNVSTLELGDSALYLCASSLGLAGSSSYEQYFGPGTRLTVT.

In nucleotides, the CDR3 is TGCGCCAGCAGCCTATCCCGGACGGTCGGGGAGCTGTTTTTT. It translates to CASSLSRTVGELFF. This chain joins TRBV4-3 and TRBJ2-2, with no clear D. V dropped 4 bases and J dropped 7 bases, with 13 bases sitting between them. The CDR3 is made up of 14 amino acids. The germline CDR1 and CDR2 sequences are LGHNA and YSLEER.

The chain has TRBV27 and TRBJ2-7, with D unclear. V was shortened by 3 bases and J by 0 bases, with 12 bases between the two germline ends. This CDR3 contains 15 residues. Germline V lookup: CDR1 MNHEY, CDR2 SMNVEV (reference sequence). The CDR3 sequence: CASSFSLVRSYEQYF. CDR3 DNA sequence: TGTGCCAGCAGTTTCTCCTTGGTCCGCTCCTACGAGCAGTACTTC.

The rearrangement joins TRBV5-8 to TRBJ1-5; TRBD1 matches at 9 bases. With 0 bases clipped from V and 2 bases from J, the junction kept 6 bases outside the gene matches. Germline assignment: CDR1 SGHTS and CDR2 YDEGEE. CDR3 length: 17 residues. The CDR3 nucleotides read TGTGCCAGCAGCTTGGGGACAGGGGCGGATGGCAATCAGCCCCAGCATTTT. Its translation: CASSLGTGADGNQPQHF.

The chain combines TRBV19 with TRBJ1-1, with D hard to call. V gave up 3 bases and J gave up 0 bases, with 8 bases separating them. Germline-derived CDR1 and CDR2 are LNHDA and SQIVND (reference sequence). The CDR3 sequence is 14 residues long. The CDR3: CASSIWAMNTEAFF. CDR3 coding DNA: TGTGCCAGTAGTATTTGGGCAATGAACACTGAAGCTTTCTTT.

V usage is TRBV18 and J usage is TRBJ2-1; D is possibly TRBD1 (6 bases). The germline gives CDR1 KGHSH, CDR2 LQKENI. The CDR3 is 16 residues long. The V end lost 0 bases, the J end lost 10 bases, and 19 bases lay between the germline ends. The CDR3 loop is CASSPPSPGAGVEQFF. Here the CDR3 DNA reads TGTGCCAGCTCACCACCGAGCCCCGGGGCAGGGGTCGAGCAGTTCTTC.

V and J are TRBV28 and TRBJ2-2; D unresolved. Germline values: CDR1 MDHEN, CDR2 SYDVKM. The CDR3 is 13 amino acids. V shed 6 bases and J shed 5 bases, with 10 bases lying between them. The CDR3 bases are TGTGCCAGCAGGATCCTTAATACCGGGGAGCTGTTTTTT. Amino acids: CASRILNTGELFF.

The chain carries TRBV27 and TRBJ1-1, with TRBD1 as a possible D gene (5 bases). Germline V gene data show CDR1 as MNHEY and CDR2 as SMNVEV (reference sequence). Trimming removed 7 bases at V and 4 bases at J, with 19 bases between. The CDR3 contains 15 residues. Here the CDR3 DNA reads TGTGCCAGCAATCCCGGGGGGGTACCGGGCACTGAAGCTTTCTTT. Residues: CASNPGGVPGTEAFF.